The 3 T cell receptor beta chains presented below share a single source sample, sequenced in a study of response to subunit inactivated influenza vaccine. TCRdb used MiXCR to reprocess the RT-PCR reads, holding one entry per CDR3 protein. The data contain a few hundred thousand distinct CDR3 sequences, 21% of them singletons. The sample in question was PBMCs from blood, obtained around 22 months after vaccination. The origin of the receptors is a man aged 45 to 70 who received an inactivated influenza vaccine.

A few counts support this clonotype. CDR3 nucleotides: TGTGCCAGCAGTTACTGGGGCCCTGAAGCTTTCTTT. Translating gives CASSYWGPEAFF. The V and J genes are TRBV6-2 or TRBV6-3 and TRBJ1-1; TRBD1 is a possible D gene (5 bases). CDR1 is MNHEY and CDR2 is SVGEGT in the germline V gene. V lost 1 base and J 6 bases, leaving 6 bases between the germline ends. The CDR3 consists of 12 residues.

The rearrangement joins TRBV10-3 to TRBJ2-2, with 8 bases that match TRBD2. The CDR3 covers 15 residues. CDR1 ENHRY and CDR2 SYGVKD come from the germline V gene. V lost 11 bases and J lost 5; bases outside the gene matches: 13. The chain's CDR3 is CAPRGAAGGTGELFF. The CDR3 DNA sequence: TGTGCCCCCCGCGGGGCTGCGGGAGGTACCGGGGAGCTGTTTTTT.

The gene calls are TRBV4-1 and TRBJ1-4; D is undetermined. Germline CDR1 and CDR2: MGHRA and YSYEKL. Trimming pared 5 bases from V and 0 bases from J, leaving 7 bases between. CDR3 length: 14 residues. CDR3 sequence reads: CASSRQSTNEKLFF. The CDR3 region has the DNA TGCGCCAGCAGCAGACAATCAACTAATGAAAAACTGTTTTTT.